The rows below give T cell receptor beta chains drawn from one sample of a study of response to subunit inactivated influenza vaccine. Each CDR3 protein gets one entry after TCRdb re-called the RT-PCR reads with MiXCR. Here the sample spans about 570,000 distinct CDR3 sequences, approximately 10% being singletons. The sample was also reused in another study, on T cells expressing NK-cell markers.

Sequencing was performed on PBMCs from blood, taken on the day of vaccination. Source of these receptors: a man aged 50-59 years who received an inactivated influenza vaccine. CDR3s leave out the opening cysteine and the closing phenylalanine or tryptophan. The D gene is left open where the match is weak.

v_gene,len,d_gene,CDR3aa
TRBV12-3/TRBV12-4,13,-,ASSPYREGGYGYT
TRBV7-2,13,-,ASSTRSGLGNTIY
TRBV29-1,9,-,SVYSQETQY
TRBV4-2,13,TRBD1,ASSPTGQGAYEQY
TRBV20-1,11,TRBD1,SARVGQGFGTF
TRBV28,12,TRBD1,ASSLRGLTDTQY
TRBV7-8,11,TRBD1,ASSMGQGVEQF
TRBV28,12,-,ASSFVGSINTQY
TRBV12-3/TRBV12-4,13,-,ASSQTSPPTDTQY
TRBV29-1,12,TRBD1,SVNRDRVNNEQF
TRBV20-1,9,-,SAKDSYEQY
TRBV7-9,9,-,AIPTAGELF
TRBV7-2,9,-,ASSHLREQY
TRBV4-2,12,-,ASSQDRRSHGYT
TRBV2,10,-,ASSDRRIEQY
TRBV7-2,11,-,ASSSGGGQPQH
TRBV9,11,-,ASSPGHTYEQY
TRBV28,13,TRBD2,ASSLQAGGRHEQF
TRBV6-6,11,-,ASRPGLPYEQY
TRBV28,12,-,ASVGGLSYNEQF
TRBV5-5,13,TRBD1,ASSRPGQGFYEQF
TRBV4-3,11,-,ASSQDGGTEQF
TRBV12-3/TRBV12-4,9,-,ASSFGREQF
TRBV20-1,14,-,SASKGGVSYNSPLH
TRBV7-8,13,-,ASSPLQGFTGELF
TRBV20-1,11,-,SARDGGGPELF
TRBV3-1,12,-,ASSRTLGGYEQY
TRBV19,15,-,ASSIDYSDSLDNEQF
TRBV7-9,13,TRBD2,ASSPSGGNTGELF
TRBV6-5,13,-,ASSYSSGQSYEQY
TRBV12-3/TRBV12-4,13,TRBD1,ASSAGQGATYEQY
TRBV7-9,12,TRBD1,ASSSGQLPIEQY
TRBV5-1,15,TRBD2,ASSSTSSGSSTDTQY
TRBV4-3,13,-,ASSQDLYGPYEQY
TRBV6-2/TRBV6-3,15,TRBD2,ASSYSTGGGTYNEQF
TRBV5-1,10,-,ASSLGSDTQY
TRBV12-3/TRBV12-4,12,TRBD2,ASSLIAGVDTQY
TRBV4-3,11,-,ASSWRGGDEQF
TRBV28,14,TRBD1,ASRPQGVFSNQPQH
TRBV29-1,11,-,SGGPELNTEAF
TRBV7-2,9,-,ASSLLFEQF
TRBV9,12,-,ASSVGVGQETQY
TRBV25-1,18,TRBD1,ASSEPPGQGSPPLYYEQY
TRBV7-2,14,TRBD2,ASSLFLLAGYNEQF
TRBV20-1,18,TRBD2,SARDPGAGGSVYYYNEQF
TRBV5-1,11,TRBD1,ASSLDRNSEQY
TRBV28,17,-,ASSAEIPGQGLHKNIQY
TRBV7-8,13,-,ASSPSGQVQETQY
TRBV14,14,TRBD2,ASSQANMGGDNEQF